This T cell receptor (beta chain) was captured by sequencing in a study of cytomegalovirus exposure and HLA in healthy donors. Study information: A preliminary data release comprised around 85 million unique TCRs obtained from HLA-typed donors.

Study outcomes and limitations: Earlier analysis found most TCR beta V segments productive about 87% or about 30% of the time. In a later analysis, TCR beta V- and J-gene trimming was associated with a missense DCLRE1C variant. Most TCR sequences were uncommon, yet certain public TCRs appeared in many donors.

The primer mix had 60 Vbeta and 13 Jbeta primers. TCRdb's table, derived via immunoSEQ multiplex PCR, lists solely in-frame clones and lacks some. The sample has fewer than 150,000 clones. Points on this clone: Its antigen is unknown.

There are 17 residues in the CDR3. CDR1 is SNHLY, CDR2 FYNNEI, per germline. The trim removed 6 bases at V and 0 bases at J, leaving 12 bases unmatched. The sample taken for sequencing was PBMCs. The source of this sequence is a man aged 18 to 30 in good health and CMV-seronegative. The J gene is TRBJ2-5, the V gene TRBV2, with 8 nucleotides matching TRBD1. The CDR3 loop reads CASRDLGQGKYQETQYF. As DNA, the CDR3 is TGTGCCAGCAGAGACCTTGGACAGGGAAAGTACCAAGAGACCCAGTACTTC.